The next 5 T cell receptor beta chains were all read from a single sample in a study of cytomegalovirus exposure and HLA in healthy donors. With 60 Vbeta and 13 Jbeta primers, the PCR was carried out. Sequencing was performed with immunoSEQ multiplex PCR; in TCRdb, only in-frame clones are kept and a portion is missing. The repertoire has approximately 53,000 clones, approximately 70% of them found once; the top ten carry about 9.1%. Sequencing was done on a sample of PBMCs. Receptors originate from a woman between 50 and 59 years old in good health and CMV-seronegative.

The chain links TRBV9 to TRBJ2-3, with 10 bases matching TRBD1. With V trimmed by 4 bases and J by 3 bases, 8 bases remained unmatched. The CDR3 length is 16 residues. Germline V gives CDR1 SGDLS, CDR2 YYNGEE. The CDR3 DNA is TGTGCCAGCAGCCGTAGAGGGGACAGGGGTACAGATACGCAGTATTTT. Its translation is CASSRRGDRGTDTQYF.

The chain employs TRBV5-1 and TRBJ2-1; possibly TRBD2 for D (5 bases). The CDR3 has 16 residues. The V and J ends lost 0 bases and 3 bases respectively, with 13 bases between them. In germline, CDR1 is SGHRS, CDR2 YFSETQ. This CDR3 is CASSLVPAGIYNEQFF. In nucleotides, the CDR3 is TGCGCCAGCAGCTTGGTTCCGGCGGGTATCTACAATGAGCAGTTCTTC.

J is TRBJ2-4 and V is TRBV2; TRBD2 matches 7 bases. The V segment lost 1 base and the J segment 8 bases; nucleotides outside the gene matches: 8. The CDR3 has 15 amino acids. Germline loops: CDR1 SNHLY, CDR2 FYNNEI. The CDR3: CASSEGQGGGDIQYF. The CDR3 region has the DNA TGTGCCAGCAGTGAAGGGCAGGGCGGGGGAGACATTCAGTACTTC.

The CDR3 loop is CASSRGGNYGYTF. The CDR3 DNA is TGTGCCAGCAGCAGAGGGGGTAACTATGGCTACACCTTC. V is TRBV9 and J is TRBJ1-2; weak D call: TRBD1 (6 bases). With 4 bases removed from V and 1 base from J, the gap between germline ends came to 8 bases. The germline CDR1 and CDR2 sequences are SGDLS and YYNGEE. The CDR3 length is 13 residues.

The table lists this clone with a count of one. The rearrangement links TRBV11-2 to TRBJ1-1; D is unresolved. V lost 1 base and J lost 7, with 10 bases in between. Germline V gives CDR1 SGHAT, CDR2 FQNNGV. This CDR3 has 13 amino acids. The CDR3 region is CASSLAGNYEAFF. The CDR3 bases are TGTGCCAGCAGCTTAGCCGGGAACTATGAAGCTTTCTTT.